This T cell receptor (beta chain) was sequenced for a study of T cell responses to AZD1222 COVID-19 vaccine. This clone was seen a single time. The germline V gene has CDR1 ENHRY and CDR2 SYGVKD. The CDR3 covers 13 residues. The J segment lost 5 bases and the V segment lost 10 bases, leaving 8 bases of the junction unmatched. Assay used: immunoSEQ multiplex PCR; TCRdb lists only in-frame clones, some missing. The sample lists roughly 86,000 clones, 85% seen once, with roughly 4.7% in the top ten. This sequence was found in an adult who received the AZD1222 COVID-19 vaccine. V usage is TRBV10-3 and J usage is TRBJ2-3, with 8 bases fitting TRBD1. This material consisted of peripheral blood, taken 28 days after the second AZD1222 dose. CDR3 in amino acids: CATLDRDRDTQYF. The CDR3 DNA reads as TGTGCCACTTTGGACAGGGATAGAGATACGCAGTATTTT.